This passage covers 4 T cell receptor beta chains from one sample sequenced in a study of identifying expanded T cells in peripheral blood. Assay: immunoSEQ multiplex PCR; the TCRdb copy retains only in-frame clones and omits some. The data hold approximately 120,000 clones, with 88% observed a single time. The sequenced sample was blood. The receptors stem from a person aged 18 to 70 in good health.

This chain links TRBV4-1 with TRBJ1-2; 7 bases line up with TRBD1. CDR1 MGHRA and CDR2 YSYEKL come from the germline V gene. There are 15 residues in the CDR3. The ends lost 0 bases at V and 7 bases at J; junction bases unmatched: 8. CDR3 nucleotide sequence: TGCGCCAGCAGCCAAGAAAGGGGGCTGGAAAGTGGCTACACCTTC. It translates to CASSQERGLESGYTF.

This chain links TRBV5-1 with TRBJ1-4; no firm D call. Germline lookup yields CDR1 SGHRS and CDR2 YFSETQ. V gave up 3 bases and J gave up 3 bases, with 12 bases separating them. This CDR3 is built from 15 residues. The CDR3 sequence is CASSSLGMPNEKLFF. As DNA, the CDR3 is TGCGCCAGCAGCTCCTTGGGAATGCCTAATGAAAAACTGTTTTTT.

The chain uses TRBV19 and TRBJ2-3; D not certain. Deletions cut 5 bases from V and 6 bases from J, with 12 bases between. Germline V gene data show CDR1 as LNHDA and CDR2 as SQIVND (reference sequence). The CDR3 length is 13 residues. The CDR3 sequence is CASSGKVVDTQYF. The CDR3 DNA is TGTGCCAGTAGTGGAAAGGTTGTCGATACGCAGTATTTT.

V usage is TRBV7-6 and J usage is TRBJ2-5, with TRBD1 matching 11 bases. The CDR3 is 16 amino acids. The V gene's germline CDR1 is SGHVS and CDR2 FNYEAQ. The junction had 12 bases not matched to a gene; V was cut back by 7 bases and J by 5 bases. In DNA form, the CDR3 reads TGTGCCAGCAACCCCCCTTGGGGACAGGGGGAGGAGACCCAGTACTTC. Amino acids: CASNPPWGQGEETQYF.